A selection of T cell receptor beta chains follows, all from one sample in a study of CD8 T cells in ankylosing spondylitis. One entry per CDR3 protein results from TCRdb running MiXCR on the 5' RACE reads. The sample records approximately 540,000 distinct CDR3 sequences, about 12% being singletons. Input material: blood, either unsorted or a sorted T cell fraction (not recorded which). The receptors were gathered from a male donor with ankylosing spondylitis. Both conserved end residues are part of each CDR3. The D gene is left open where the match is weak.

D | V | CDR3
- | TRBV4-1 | CASSQLSELRTDTQYF
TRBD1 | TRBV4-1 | CASSRRAGQGPATNEKLFF
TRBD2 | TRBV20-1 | CSARRTGLVSETQYF
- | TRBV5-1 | CASSLDGRFTDTQYF
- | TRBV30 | CAWILREPGELFF
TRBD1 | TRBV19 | CASSGGQTINEQFF
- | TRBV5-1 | CASSLNRDYGYTF
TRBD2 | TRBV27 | CASSSSGTRGAGELFF
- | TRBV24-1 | CATSPGGHQPQHF
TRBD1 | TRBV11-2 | CASSHGQDQETQYF
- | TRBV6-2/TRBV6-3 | CASSYLAPQQEQYF